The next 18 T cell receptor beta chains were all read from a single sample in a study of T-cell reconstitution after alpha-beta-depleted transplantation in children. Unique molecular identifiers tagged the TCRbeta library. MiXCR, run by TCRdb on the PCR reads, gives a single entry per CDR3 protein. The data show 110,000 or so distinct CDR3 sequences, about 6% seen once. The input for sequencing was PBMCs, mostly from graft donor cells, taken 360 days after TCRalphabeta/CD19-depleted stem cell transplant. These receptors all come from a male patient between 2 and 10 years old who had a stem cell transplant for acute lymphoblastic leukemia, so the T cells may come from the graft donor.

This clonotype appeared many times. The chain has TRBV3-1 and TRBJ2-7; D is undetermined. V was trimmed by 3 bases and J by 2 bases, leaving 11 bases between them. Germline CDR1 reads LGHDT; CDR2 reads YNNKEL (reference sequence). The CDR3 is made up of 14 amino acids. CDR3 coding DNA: TGTGCCAGCAGCCACCTTAACTTCGCCTACGAGCAGTACTTC. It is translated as CASSHLNFAYEQYF.

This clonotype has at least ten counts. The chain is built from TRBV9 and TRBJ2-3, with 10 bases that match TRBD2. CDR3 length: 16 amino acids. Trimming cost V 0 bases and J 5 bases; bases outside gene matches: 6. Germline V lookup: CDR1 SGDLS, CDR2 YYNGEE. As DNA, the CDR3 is TGTGCCAGCAGCGTAGGGGACCGACTAGCGGGAGATACGCAGTATTTT. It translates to CASSVGDRLAGDTQYF.

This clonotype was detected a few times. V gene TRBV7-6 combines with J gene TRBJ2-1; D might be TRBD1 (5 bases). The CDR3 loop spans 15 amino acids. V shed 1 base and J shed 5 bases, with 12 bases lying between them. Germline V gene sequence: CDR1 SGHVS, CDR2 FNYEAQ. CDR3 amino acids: CASSLDDSVNNEQFF. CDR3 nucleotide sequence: TGTGCCAGCAGCTTAGATGACAGTGTTAACAATGAGCAGTTCTTC.

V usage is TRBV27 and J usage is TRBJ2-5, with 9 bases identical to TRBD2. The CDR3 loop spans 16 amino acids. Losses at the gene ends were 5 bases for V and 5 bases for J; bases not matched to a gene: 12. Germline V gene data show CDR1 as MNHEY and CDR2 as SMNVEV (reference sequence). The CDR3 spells CASSPLAGGPGETQYF. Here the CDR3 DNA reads TGTGCCAGCAGTCCCCTCGCGGGGGGGCCCGGGGAGACCCAGTACTTC.

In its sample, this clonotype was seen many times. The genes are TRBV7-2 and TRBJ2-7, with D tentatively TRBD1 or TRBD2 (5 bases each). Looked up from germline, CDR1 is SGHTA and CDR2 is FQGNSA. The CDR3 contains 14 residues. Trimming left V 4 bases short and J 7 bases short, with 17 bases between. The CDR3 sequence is CASSSYTGSGEQYF. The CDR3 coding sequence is TGTGCCAGCAGCTCCTACACAGGATCGGGGGAGCAGTACTTC. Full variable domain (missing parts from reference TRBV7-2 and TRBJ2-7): GAGVSQSPSNKVTEKGKDVELRCDPISGHTALYWYRQSLGQGLEFLIYFQGNSAPDKSGLPSDRFSAERTGGSVSTLTIQRTQQEDSAVYLCASSSYTGSGEQYFGPGTRLTVT.

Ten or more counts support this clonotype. DNA for the CDR3: TGTGCCAGCAGTTTAAGCTCTAGCGGGGGTCACAATGAGCAGTTCTTC. It codes for CASSLSSSGGHNEQFF. V is TRBV12-3 or TRBV12-4 and J is TRBJ2-1; 10 bases are a match to TRBD2. After removal of 2 bases from V and 5 bases from J, the junction contained 6 bases not matched to a gene. The CDR3 covers 16 residues.

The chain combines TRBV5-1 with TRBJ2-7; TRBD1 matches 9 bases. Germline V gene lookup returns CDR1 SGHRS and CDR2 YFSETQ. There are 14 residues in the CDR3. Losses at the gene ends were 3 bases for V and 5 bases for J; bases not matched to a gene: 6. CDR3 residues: CASSSGTGPDEQYF. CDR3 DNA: TGCGCCAGCAGCTCCGGGACAGGGCCGGACGAGCAGTACTTC.

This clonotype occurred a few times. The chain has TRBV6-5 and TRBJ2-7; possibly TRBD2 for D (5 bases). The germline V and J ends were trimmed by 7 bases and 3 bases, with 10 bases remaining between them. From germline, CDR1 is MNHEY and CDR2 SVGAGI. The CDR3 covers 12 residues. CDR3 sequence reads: CASKARDYEQYF. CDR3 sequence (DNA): TGTGCCAGCAAGGCACGGGACTACGAGCAGTACTTC.

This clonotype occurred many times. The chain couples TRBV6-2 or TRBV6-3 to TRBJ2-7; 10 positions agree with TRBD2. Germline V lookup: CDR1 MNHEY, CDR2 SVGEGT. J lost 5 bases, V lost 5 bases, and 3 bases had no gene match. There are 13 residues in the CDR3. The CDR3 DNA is TGTGCCAGCAGTCGGACTAGCGGCCACGAGCAGTACTTC. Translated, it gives CASSRTSGHEQYF.

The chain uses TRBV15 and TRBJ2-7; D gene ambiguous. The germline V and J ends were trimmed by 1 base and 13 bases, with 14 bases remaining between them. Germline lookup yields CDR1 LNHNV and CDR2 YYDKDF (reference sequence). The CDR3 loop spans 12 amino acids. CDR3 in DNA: TGTGCCACCAGCAGAGGAGGCCTAGGCGAATACTTC. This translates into CATSRGGLGEYF.

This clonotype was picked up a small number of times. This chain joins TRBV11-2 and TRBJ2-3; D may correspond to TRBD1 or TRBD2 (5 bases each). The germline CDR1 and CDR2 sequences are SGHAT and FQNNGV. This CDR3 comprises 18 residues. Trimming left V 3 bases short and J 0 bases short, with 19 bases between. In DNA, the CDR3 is TGTGCCAGCAGCTTCGACCCTTCGGGGCGGAAGAGCACAGATACGCAGTATTTT. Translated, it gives CASSFDPSGRKSTDTQYF.

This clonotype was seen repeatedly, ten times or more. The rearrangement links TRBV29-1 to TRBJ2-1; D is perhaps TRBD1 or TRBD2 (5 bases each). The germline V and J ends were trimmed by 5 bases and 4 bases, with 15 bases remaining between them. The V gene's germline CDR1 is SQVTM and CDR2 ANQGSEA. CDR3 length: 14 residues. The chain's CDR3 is CSVKGQGGYNEQFF. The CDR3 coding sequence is TGCAGCGTTAAAGGACAAGGCGGGTACAATGAGCAGTTCTTC.

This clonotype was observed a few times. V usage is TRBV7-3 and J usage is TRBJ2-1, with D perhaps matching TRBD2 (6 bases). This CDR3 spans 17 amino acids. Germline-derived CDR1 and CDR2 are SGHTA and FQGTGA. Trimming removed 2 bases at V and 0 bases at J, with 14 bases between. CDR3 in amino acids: CASSLDRAGFSYNEQFF. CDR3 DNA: TGTGCCAGCAGCTTAGACCGAGCGGGCTTCTCCTACAATGAGCAGTTCTTC.

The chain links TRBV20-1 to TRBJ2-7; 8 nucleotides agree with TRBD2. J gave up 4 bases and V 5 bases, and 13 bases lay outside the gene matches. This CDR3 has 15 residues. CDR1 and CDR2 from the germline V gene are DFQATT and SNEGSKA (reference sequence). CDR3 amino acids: CSALRLSGSIYEQYF. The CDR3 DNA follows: TGCAGTGCTTTACGACTAAGCGGGAGCATTTACGAGCAGTACTTC.

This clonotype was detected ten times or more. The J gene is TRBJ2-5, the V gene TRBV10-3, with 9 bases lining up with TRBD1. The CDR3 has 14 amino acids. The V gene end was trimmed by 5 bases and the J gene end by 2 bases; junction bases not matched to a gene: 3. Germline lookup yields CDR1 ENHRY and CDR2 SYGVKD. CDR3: CAISPDRGQETQYF. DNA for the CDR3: TGTGCCATCAGTCCAGACAGGGGGCAAGAGACCCAGTACTTC.

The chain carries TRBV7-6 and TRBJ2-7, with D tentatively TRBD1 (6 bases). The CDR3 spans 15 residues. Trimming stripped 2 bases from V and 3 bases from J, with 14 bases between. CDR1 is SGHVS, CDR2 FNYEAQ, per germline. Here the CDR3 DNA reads TGTGCCAGCAGCTTACTAAGTGGGGGCATCTACGAGCAGTACTTC. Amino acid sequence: CASSLLSGGIYEQYF.

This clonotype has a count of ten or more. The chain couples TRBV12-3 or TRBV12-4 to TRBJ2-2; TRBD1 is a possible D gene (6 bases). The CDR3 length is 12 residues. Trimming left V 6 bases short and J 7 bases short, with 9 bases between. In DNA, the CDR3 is TGTGCCAGCAGGTACAGGGACGGGGAGCTGTTTTTT. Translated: CASRYRDGELFF.

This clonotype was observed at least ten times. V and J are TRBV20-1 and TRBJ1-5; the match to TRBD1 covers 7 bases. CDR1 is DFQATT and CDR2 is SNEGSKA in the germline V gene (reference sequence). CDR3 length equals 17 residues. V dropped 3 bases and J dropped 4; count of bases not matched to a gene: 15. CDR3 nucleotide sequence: TGCAGTGCTAGGCGGAGATCTCGGACAGGACCTAATCAGCCCCAGCATTTT. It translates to CSARRRSRTGPNQPQHF.